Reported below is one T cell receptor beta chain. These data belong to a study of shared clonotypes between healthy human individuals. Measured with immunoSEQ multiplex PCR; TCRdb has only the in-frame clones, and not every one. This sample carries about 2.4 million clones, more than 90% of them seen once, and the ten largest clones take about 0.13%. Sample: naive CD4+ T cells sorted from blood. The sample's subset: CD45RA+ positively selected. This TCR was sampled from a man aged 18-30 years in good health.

The CDR3 protein is CASSGGQSGEAGKLFF. Written as DNA, the CDR3 is TGTGCCAGTAGCGGAGGACAGTCGGGGGAGGCTGGGAAACTGTTTTTT. The V and J genes are TRBV19 and TRBJ1-4; a possible D gene is TRBD1 (6 bases). V dropped 6 bases and J dropped 11 bases, with 25 bases sitting between them. There are 16 residues in the CDR3. CDR1 and CDR2 from the germline V gene are LNHDA and SQIVND (reference sequence).